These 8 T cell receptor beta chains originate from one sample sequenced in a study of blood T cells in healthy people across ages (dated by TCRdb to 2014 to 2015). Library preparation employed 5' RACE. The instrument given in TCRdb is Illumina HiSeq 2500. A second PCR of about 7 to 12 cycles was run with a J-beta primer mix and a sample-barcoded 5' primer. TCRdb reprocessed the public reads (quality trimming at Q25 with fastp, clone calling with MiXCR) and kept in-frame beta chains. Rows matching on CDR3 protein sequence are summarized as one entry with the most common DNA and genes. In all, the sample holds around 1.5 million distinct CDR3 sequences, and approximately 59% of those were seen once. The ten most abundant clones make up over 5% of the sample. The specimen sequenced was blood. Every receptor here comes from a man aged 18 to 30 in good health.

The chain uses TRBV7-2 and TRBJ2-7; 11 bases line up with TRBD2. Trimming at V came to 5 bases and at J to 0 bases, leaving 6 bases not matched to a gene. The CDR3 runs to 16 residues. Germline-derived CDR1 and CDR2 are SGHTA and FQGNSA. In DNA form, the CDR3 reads TGTGCCAGCAGCCAGGGACTAGCGGAGTTCTCCTACGAGCAGTACTTC. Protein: CASSQGLAEFSYEQYF.

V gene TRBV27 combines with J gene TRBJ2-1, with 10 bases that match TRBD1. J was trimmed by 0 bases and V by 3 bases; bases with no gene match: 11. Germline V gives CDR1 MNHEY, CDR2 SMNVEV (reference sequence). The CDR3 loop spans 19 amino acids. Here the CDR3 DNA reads TGTGCCAGCAGTTTGGACAGGGGGGTCGGACTTGGCTCCTACAATGAGCAGTTCTTC. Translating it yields CASSLDRGVGLGSYNEQFF.

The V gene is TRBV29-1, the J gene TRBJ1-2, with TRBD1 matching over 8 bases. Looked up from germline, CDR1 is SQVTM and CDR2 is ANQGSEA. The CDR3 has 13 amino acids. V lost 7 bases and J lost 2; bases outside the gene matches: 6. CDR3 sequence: CSGRTGRNYGYTF. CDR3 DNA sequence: TGCAGCGGGAGGACAGGGAGGAACTATGGCTACACCTTC.

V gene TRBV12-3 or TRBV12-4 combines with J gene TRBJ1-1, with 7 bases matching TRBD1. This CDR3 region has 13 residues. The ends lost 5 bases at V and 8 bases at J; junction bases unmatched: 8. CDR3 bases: TGTGCCAGCAGTAACCCCAGGGGGAACGAAGCTTTCTTT. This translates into CASSNPRGNEAFF.

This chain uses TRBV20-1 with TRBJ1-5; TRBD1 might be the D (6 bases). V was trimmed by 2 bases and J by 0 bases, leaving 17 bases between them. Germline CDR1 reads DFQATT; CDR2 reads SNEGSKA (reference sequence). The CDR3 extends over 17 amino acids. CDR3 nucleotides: TGCAGTGCTAGATTGACAGGCCCCCTCAATAGCAATCAGCCCCAGCATTTT. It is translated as CSARLTGPLNSNQPQHF.

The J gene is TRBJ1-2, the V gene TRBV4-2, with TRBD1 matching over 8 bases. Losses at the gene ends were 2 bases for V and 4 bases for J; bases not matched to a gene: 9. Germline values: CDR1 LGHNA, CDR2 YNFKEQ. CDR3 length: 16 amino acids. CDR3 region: CASSQPTDRAGYGYTF. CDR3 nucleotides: TGTGCCAGCAGCCAACCCACGGACAGGGCGGGCTATGGCTACACCTTC.

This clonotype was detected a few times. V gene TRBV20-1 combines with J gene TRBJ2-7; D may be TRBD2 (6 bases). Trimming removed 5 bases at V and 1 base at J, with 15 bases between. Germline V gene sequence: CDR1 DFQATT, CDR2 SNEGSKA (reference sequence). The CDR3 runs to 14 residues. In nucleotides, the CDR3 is TGCAGTGCTGGGGCGGGACTTTATTCCTACGAGCAGTACTTC. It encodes CSAGAGLYSYEQYF.

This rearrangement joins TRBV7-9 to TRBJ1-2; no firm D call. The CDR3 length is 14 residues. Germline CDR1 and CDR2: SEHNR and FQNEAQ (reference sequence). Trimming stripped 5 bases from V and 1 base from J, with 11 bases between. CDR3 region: CASSVTEDNYGYTF. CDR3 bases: TGTGCCAGCAGCGTAACCGAGGATAACTATGGCTACACCTTC.